This entry features one T cell receptor (beta chain) sequence. Its specificity is unknown. This entry belongs to a study of CD8+ T cells in alopecia areata. Deletions cut 1 base from V and 13 bases from J, with 17 bases between. The CDR3 is made up of 15 amino acids. CDR1 is MNHNS and CDR2 is SASEGT in the germline V gene. Treatment: oral pan-JAK inhibitor, 5-10 mg twice daily. General study points: Tofacitinib significantly decreased scalp clonality and expanded CD8+ clones among top 100.

Extraction and reverse transcription of RNA yielded cDNA as the sequencing template. Clones were read by immunoSEQ multiplex PCR, and TCRdb kept only the in-frame ones, dropping some. The profile covers hundreds of thousands of clones, with 58% appearing a single time and under 2% taken by the ten largest. The clonotype originates from a human donor with alopecia areata. The source material was CD4+ T cells sorted from blood, sampled at week 24, from a patient treated with tofacitinib. The rearrangement joins TRBV6-1 to TRBJ1-6; D remains unclear. CDR3 coding DNA: TGTGCCAGCAGTGAAGTCGACACCCCGTCGTTCCCCCTCCACTTT. Residues: CASSEVDTPSFPLHF.